Included here is one T cell receptor beta chain sequence, with context. Antigen unknown. This sample stems from a study of identical twins. Study observations and caveats: Models, which agreed with sharing between unrelated individuals, nonetheless underestimated the out-of-frame TCR alpha sharing seen in monozygotic twins. Invariant MAIT and iNKT cells could partly confound zero-insertion analyses. Out-of-frame alpha sequences common to twins were enriched for low generation probability.

The CDR3 covers 15 residues. Trimming left V 0 bases short and J 5 bases short, with 17 bases between. Germline assignment: CDR1 SQVTM and CDR2 ANQGSEA. Template switching added a universal primer site; cDNA carried unique molecular identifiers. Via MiXCR, TCRdb re-called the 5' RACE reads, giving one row per CDR3 protein. The table has 450,000 or so distinct CDR3 sequences, 14% seen once; the top ten hold around 0.57%. These data were also reused for a study on yellow fever vaccine responses in identical twins.

Source material: CD4+ T cells sorted from blood. This sequence was found in a woman between 18 and 30 years old in good health. The V and J genes are TRBV29-1 and TRBJ2-7; D perhaps matches TRBD2 (6 bases). The CDR3 nucleotides read TGCAGCGTTGAAGATCCGCGGGGTCTTGGAAACGAGCAGTACTTC. Its protein is CSVEDPRGLGNEQYF.